This T cell receptor (beta chain) is from a study of PD-1 blockade in classical Hodgkin lymphoma. Study at large: Nivolumab dosed at 3 mg/kg went to patients intravenously every 2 weeks.

The germline gives CDR1 SSHAT, CDR2 FNYEAQ (reference sequence). The CDR3 extends over 13 amino acids. Trimming stripped 2 bases from V and 4 bases from J, with 8 bases between. The patients all showed relapse after autologous stem cell transplantation, while their brentuximab vedotin exposure varied. General study points: Newly diagnosed patients were reported to start with lower TCR diversity than healthy donors. CD4+ TCR diversity climbed significantly by C4D1, unlike CD8+ TCR diversity.

The assay was immunoSEQ multiplex PCR, and TCRdb's table has in-frame clones only and misses some. Among tens of thousands of clones listed, approximately 78% were seen once. As for this clone: Its antigen is not identified.

This sequence was found in a human donor with classical Hodgkin lymphoma. Here the sequenced sample was peripheral blood mononuclear cells (PBMCs), taken before the second cycle of nivolumab. The chain is built from TRBV7-7 and TRBJ1-1; maybe TRBD1 (6 bases). The DNA for the CDR3 is TGTGCCAGCAGCTTAACAGGGAGCACTGAAGCTTTCTTT. Translation: CASSLTGSTEAFF.